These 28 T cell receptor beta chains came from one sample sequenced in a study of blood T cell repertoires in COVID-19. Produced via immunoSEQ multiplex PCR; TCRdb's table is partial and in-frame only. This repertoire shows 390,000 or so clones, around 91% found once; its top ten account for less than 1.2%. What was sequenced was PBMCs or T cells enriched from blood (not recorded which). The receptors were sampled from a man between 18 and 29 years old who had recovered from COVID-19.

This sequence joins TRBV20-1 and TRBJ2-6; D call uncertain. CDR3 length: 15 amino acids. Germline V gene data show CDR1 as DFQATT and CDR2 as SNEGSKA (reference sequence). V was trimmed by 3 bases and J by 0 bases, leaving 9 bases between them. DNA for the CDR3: TGCAGTGCTAGTGAGTCGAGCTCTGGGGCCAACGTCCTGACTTTC. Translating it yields CSASESSSGANVLTF.

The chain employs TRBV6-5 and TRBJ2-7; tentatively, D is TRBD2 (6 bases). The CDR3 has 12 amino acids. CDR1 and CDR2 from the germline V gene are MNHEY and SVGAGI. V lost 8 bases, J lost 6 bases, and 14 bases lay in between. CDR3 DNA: TGTGCCAGCGGGCGAACTAGCACCGAGCAGTACTTC. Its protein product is CASGRTSTEQYF.

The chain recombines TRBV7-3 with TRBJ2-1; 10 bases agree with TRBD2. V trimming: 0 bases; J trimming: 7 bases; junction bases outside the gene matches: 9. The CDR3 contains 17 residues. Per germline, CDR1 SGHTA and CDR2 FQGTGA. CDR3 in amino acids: CASSLTPAAGGPNEQFF. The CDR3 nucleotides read TGTGCCAGCAGCTTAACCCCAGCAGCGGGAGGGCCAAATGAGCAGTTCTTC.

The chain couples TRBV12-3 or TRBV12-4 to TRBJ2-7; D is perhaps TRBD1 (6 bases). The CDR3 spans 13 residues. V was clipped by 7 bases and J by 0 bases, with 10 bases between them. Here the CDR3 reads CASKARGSYEQYF. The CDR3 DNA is TGTGCCAGCAAAGCCAGGGGCTCCTACGAGCAGTACTTC.

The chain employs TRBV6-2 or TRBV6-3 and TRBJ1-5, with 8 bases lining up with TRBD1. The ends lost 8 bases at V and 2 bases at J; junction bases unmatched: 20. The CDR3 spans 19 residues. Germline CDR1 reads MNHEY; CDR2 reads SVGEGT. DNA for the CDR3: TGTGCCAGCGGCCCATTTACCCGGACAGGGAACGAAGGCAATCAGCCCCAGCATTTT. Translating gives CASGPFTRTGNEGNQPQHF.

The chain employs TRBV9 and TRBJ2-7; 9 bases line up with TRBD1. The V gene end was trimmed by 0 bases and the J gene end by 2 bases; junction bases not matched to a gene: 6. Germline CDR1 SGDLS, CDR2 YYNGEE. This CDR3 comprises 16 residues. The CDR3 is CASSVDRQGVPYEQYF. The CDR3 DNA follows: TGTGCCAGCAGCGTAGATAGACAGGGGGTACCCTACGAGCAGTACTTC. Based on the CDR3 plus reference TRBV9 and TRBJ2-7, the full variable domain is DSGVTQTPKHLITATGQRVTLRCSPRSGDLSVYWYQQSLDQGLQFLIQYYNGEERAKGNILERFSAQQFPDLHSELNLSSLELGDSALYFCASSVDRQGVPYEQYFGPGTRLTVT.

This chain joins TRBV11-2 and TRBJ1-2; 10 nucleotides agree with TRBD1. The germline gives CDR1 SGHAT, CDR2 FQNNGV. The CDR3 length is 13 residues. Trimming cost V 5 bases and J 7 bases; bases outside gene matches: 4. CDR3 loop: CASSPRTGGGYTF. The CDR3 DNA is TGTGCCAGCAGCCCCCGGACAGGGGGTGGCTACACCTTC.

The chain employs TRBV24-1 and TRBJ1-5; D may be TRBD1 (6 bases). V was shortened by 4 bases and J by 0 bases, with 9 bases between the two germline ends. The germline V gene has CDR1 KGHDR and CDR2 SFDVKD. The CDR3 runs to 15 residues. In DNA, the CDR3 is TGTGCCACCAGTGACGGGGACATTAGCAATCAGCCCCAGCATTTT. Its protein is CATSDGDISNQPQHF.

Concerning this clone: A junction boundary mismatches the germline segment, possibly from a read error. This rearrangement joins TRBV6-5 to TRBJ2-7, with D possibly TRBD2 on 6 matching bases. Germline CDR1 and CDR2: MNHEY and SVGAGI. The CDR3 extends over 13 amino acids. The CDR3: CASRVGGSFEQYF. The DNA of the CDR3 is TGTGCCAGCAGGGTCGGGGGATCCTTCGAGCAGTACTTC.

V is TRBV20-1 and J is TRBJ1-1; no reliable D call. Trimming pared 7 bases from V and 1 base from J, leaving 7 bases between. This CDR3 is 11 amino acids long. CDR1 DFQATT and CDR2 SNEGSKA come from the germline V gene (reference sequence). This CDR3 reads CSVRENTEAFF. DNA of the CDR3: TGCAGTGTCCGGGAGAACACTGAAGCTTTCTTT.

The CDR3 DNA reads as TGTGCCAGCAGCTTAGGAAGAGACTCCTACGAGCAGTACTTC. Its protein product is CASSLGRDSYEQYF. This chain uses TRBV11-2 with TRBJ2-7; D call uncertain. The CDR3 sequence is 14 residues long. CDR1 and CDR2 from the germline V gene are SGHAT and FQNNGV. Trimming took off 1 base at V and 0 bases at J, with 7 bases between the two ends.

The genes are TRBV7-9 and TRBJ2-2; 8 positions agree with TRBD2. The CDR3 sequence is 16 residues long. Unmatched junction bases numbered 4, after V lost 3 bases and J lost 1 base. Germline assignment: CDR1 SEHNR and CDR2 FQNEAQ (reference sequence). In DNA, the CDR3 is TGTGCCAGCAGCTTCTCTAGCGGGCGGAACACCGGGGAGCTGTTTTTT. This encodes CASSFSSGRNTGELFF.

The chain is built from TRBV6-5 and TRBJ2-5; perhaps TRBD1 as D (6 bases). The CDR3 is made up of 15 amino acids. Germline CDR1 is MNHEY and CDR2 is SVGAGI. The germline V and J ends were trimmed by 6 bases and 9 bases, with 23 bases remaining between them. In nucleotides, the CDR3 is TGTGCCAGCAGCCGGTCACACGGCCCCGAGGGGGCCCAGTACTTC. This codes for CASSRSHGPEGAQYF.

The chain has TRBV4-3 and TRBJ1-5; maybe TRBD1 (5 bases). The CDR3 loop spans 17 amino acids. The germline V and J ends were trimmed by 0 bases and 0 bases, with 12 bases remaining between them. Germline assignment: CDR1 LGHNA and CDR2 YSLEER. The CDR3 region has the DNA TGCGCCAGCAGCCAAGATTTCTCAGGGCTTAGCAATCAGCCCCAGCATTTT. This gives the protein CASSQDFSGLSNQPQHF.

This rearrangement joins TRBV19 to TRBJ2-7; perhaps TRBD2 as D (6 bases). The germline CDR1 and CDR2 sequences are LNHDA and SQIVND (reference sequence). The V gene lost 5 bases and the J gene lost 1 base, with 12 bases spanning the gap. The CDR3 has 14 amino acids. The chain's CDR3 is CASSFGTDSYEQYF. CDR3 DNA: TGTGCCAGTAGTTTCGGGACTGATTCCTACGAGCAGTACTTC.

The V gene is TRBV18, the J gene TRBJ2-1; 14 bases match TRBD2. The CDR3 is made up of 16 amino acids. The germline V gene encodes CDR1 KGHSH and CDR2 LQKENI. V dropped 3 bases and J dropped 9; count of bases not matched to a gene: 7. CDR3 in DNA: TGTGCCAGCTCACCCCCCGGACTAGCGGGGGGTGTTGAGCAGTTCTTC. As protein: CASSPPGLAGGVEQFF. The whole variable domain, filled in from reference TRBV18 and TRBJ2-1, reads NAGVMQNPRHLVRRRGQEARLRCSPMKGHSHVYWYRQLPEEGLKFMVYLQKENIIDESGMPKERFSAEFPKEGPSILRIQQVVRGDSAAYFCASSPPGLAGGVEQFFGPGTRLTVL.

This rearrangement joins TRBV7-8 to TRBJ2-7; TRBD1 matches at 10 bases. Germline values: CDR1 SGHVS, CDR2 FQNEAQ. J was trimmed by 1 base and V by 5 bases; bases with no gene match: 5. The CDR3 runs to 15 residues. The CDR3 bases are TGTGCCAGCAGCATTGGGACAGGGGCGTCCTACGAGCAGTACTTC. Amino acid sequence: CASSIGTGASYEQYF.

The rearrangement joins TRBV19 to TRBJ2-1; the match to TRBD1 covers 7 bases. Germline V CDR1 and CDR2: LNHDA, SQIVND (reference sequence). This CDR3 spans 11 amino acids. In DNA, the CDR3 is TGTGCGACAAACAGGGGCAGTGAGCAGTTCTTC. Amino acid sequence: CATNRGSEQFF.

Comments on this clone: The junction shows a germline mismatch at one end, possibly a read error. Here the CDR3 reads CASNRGTQYNKQFF. The CDR3 nucleotides read TGTGCCAGCAATAGAGGGACTCAGTACAATAAGCAGTTCTTC. This chain connects TRBV28 to TRBJ2-1, with a tentative D call TRBD2 (6 bases). Germline-derived CDR1 and CDR2 are MDHEN and SYDVKM. CDR3 length: 14 residues. Together with reference TRBV28 and TRBJ2-1, the CDR3 gives the full variable domain: DVKVTQSSRYLVKRTGEKVFLECVQDMDHENMFWYRQDPGLGLRLIYFSYDVKMKEKGDIPEGYSVSREKKERFSLILESASTNQTSMYLCASNRGTQYNKQFFGPGTRLTVL.

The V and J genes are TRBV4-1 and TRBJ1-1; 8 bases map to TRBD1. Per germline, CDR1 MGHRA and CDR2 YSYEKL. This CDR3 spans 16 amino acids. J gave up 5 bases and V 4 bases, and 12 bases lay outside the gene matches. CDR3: CASSLWTGPLRTEAFF. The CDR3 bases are TGCGCCAGCAGCCTTTGGACAGGGCCACTGAGGACTGAAGCTTTCTTT.

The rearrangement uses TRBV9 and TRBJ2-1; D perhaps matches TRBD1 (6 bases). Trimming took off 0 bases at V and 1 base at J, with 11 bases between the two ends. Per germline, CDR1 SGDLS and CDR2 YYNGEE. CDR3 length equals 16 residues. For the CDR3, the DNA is TGTGCCAGCAGCGTAGCAGGGGTTGAGTCCTACAATGAGCAGTTCTTC. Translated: CASSVAGVESYNEQFF.

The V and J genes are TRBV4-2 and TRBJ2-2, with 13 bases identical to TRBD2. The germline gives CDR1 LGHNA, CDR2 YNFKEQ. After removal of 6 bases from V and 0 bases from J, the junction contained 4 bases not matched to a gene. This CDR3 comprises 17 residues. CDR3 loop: CASRTSGGAANTGELFF. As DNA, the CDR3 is TGTGCCAGCAGAACTAGCGGGGGGGCCGCGAACACCGGGGAGCTGTTTTTT.

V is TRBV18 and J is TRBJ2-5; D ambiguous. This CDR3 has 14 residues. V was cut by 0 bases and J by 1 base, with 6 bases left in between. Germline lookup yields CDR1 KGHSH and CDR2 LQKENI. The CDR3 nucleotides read TGTGCCAGCTCACCACCGAACAGCCAAGAGACCCAGTACTTC. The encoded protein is CASSPPNSQETQYF.

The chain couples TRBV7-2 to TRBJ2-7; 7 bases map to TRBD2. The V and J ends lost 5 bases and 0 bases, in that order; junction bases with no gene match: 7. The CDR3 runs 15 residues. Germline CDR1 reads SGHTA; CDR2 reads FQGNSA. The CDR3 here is CASSLLAAPSYEQYF. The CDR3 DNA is TGTGCCAGCAGCCTCCTAGCGGCCCCCTCCTACGAGCAGTACTTC.

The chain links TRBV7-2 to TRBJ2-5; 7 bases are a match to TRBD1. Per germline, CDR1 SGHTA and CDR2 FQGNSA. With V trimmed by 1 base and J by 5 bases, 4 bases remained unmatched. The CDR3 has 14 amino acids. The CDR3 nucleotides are TGTGCCAGCAGCTTAGAAGGGGGCGCGGAGACCCAGTACTTC. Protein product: CASSLEGGAETQYF.

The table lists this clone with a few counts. The CDR3 region is CASSSQPGVGYGYTF. CDR3 sequence (DNA): TGTGCCAGCAGCTCGCAACCGGGAGTTGGGTATGGCTACACCTTC. This chain connects TRBV7-2 to TRBJ1-2; D unclear. V was cut by 4 bases and J by 5 bases, with 17 bases left in between. The CDR3 length is 15 residues. CDR1 is SGHTA and CDR2 is FQGNSA in the germline V gene.

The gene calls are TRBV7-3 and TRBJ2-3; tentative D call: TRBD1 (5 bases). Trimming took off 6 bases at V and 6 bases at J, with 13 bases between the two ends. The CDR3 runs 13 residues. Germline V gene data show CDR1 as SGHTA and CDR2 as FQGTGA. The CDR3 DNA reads TGTGCCAGCAGTCAGGGCCTAGTGGATACGCAGTATTTT. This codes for CASSQGLVDTQYF.

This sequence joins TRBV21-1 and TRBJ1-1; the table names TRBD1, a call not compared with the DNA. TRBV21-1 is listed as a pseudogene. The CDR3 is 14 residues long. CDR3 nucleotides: TGTGCCCGACTTGTACAGGGTATGAACACTGAAGCTTTCTTT. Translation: CARLVQGMNTEAFF.